This is a list of T cell receptor beta chains from one sample in a study of T cell therapy after organ transplantation. Only in-frame clones appear in the TCRdb table, and some are missing; sequencing was by immunoSEQ multiplex PCR. This table has about 1,200 clones, 37% appearing once. Their antigens remain unidentified. The sequenced sample consisted of cultured CD8+ T cells. The receptors come from a human patient who had received a solid organ transplant and had CMV disease. These T cells may partly come from the graft donor. Both conserved end residues are part of each CDR3. D genes are given only for firm matches. The size entry is marked missing in some rows and otherwise reads once, few, many or a size class.

CDR3aa | CDR3nt | abundance | len | j_gene | v_gene | d_gene
CASSPSGTPSYGYTF | TGCGCCAGCAGCCCCTCCGGGACACCATCTTATGGCTACACCTTC | large | 15 | TRBJ1-2 | TRBV4-3 | .
CASSYSAGDLGETQYF | TGTGCCAGCAGTTACTCGGCAGGGGACTTGGGGGAGACCCAGTACTTC | . | 16 | TRBJ2-5 | TRBV6-4 | .
CASSSASYNEQFF | TGTGCCAGCAGCTCCGCCTCCTACAATGAGCAGTTCTTC | few | 13 | TRBJ2-1 | TRBV13 | .
CASSQEPGPYEQYF | TGCGCCAGCAGCCAAGAGCCGGGTCCCTACGAGCAGTACTTC | . | 14 | TRBJ2-7 | TRBV4-3 | .
CASSQDLATGGSYEQYF | TGCGCCAGCAGCCAAGATCTAGCAACAGGGGGCAGCTACGAGCAGTACTTC | . | 17 | TRBJ2-7 | TRBV5-4 | TRBD1
CASSVGQRTDTQYF | TGCGCCAGCAGCGTAGGACAGCGCACAGATACGCAGTATTTT | . | 14 | TRBJ2-3 | TRBV5-1 | .
CASSLAGVGTEAFF | TGTGCCAGCAGCTTAGCAGGGGTCGGCACTGAAGCTTTCTTT | once | 14 | TRBJ1-1 | TRBV7-2 | .
CASSAGTNNYEQYF | TGTGCCAGCAGCGCCGGGACAAATAACTACGAGCAGTACTTC | . | 14 | TRBJ2-7 | TRBV6-5 | .
CASSSTYEQYF | TGTGCCAGTAGTTCGACCTACGAGCAGTACTTC | once | 11 | TRBJ2-7 | TRBV19 | .
CASSHLGDMGNTIYF | TGCGCCAGCAGCCACCTAGGGGACATGGGAAACACCATATATTTT | . | 15 | TRBJ1-3 | TRBV5-5 | .
CASSQGTGGADTQYF | TGCGCCAGCAGCCAAGGAACCGGGGGGGCGGATACGCAGTATTTT | . | 15 | TRBJ2-3 | TRBV4-3 | TRBD2
CASSIGLAGPTGELFF | TGTGCCAGTAGTATAGGACTAGCGGGACCCACCGGGGAGCTGTTTTTT | . | 16 | TRBJ2-2 | TRBV19 | TRBD2
CASSQGTGTGAYNEQFF | TGCGCCAGCAGCCAAGGTACCGGGACAGGGGCCTACAATGAGCAGTTCTTC | . | 17 | TRBJ2-1 | TRBV4-3 | TRBD1
CASSQGDGSYEQYF | TGCGCCAGCAGCCAAGGGGACGGGTCCTACGAGCAGTACTTC | few | 14 | TRBJ2-7 | TRBV4-3 | .
CASSREGGNTEAFF | TGCGCCAGCAGCCGGGAGGGGGGCAACACTGAAGCTTTCTTT | . | 14 | TRBJ1-1 | TRBV4-3 | .
CASSYSGGSYGYTF | TGTGCCAGCAGTTACTCGGGGGGGAGCTATGGCTACACCTTC | few | 14 | TRBJ1-2 | TRBV6-5 | .
CASSQDVLSRGPVYF | TGCGCCAGCAGCCAAGATGTCCTTAGTCGGGGGCCCGTGTACTTC | . | 15 | TRBJ2-5 | TRBV4-3 | .
CASSQAVLGSYEQYF | TGCGCCAGCAGCCAAGCAGTCCTCGGATCCTACGAGCAGTACTTC | . | 15 | TRBJ2-7 | TRBV4-3 | .
CASSLGPGWFSRDTQYF | TGTGCCAGCAGCTTAGGCCCGGGGTGGTTCAGCAGGGATACGCAGTATTTT | . | 17 | TRBJ2-3 | TRBV13 | .
CASSQEALAPSEQFF | TGCGCCAGCAGCCAAGAAGCCCTAGCTCCGAGTGAGCAGTTCTTC | . | 15 | TRBJ2-1 | TRBV4-3 | .
CASSNLGTLKEQYF | TGTGCCAGCAGCAACCTAGGGACTCTGAAAGAGCAGTACTTC | . | 14 | TRBJ2-7 | TRBV5-6 | .
CASSQGADSSTEAFF | TGCGCCAGCAGCCAAGGAGCGGACAGTTCGACTGAAGCTTTCTTT | medium-sized | 15 | TRBJ1-1 | TRBV4-3 | .
CASSQEPGRTEAFF | TGCGCCAGCAGCCAAGAACCGGGGCGCACTGAAGCTTTCTTT | . | 14 | TRBJ1-1 | TRBV4-3 | .
CASSWTDFGNSSPLHF | TGCGCCAGCAGCTGGACAGATTTCGGGAATTCTTCACCCCTCCACTTT | few | 16 | TRBJ1-6 | TRBV4-3 | .
CASSPRTVRGAGELFF | TGTGCCAGTAGTCCACGGACGGTTAGGGGTGCGGGGGAGCTGTTTTTT | once | 16 | TRBJ2-2 | TRBV19 | .
CASSQELGMNTEAFF | TGCGCCAGCAGCCAAGAACTGGGGATGAACACTGAAGCTTTCTTT | large | 15 | TRBJ1-1 | TRBV4-3 | .
CASDPSGTYNSPLHF | TGTGCCAGCGACCCGTCCGGGACTTATAATTCACCCCTCCACTTT | . | 15 | TRBJ1-6 | TRBV28 | .
CASSIVGSVYGYTF | TGTGCCAGTAGTATAGTGGGATCCGTCTATGGCTACACCTTC | . | 14 | TRBJ1-2 | TRBV19 | .
CASSLFGLDISQYF | TGTGCCAGCAGTTTATTCGGTCTAGACATTTCTCAGTATTTT | few | 14 | TRBJ2-3 | TRBV28 | .
CASSQVGDNSYEQYF | TGCGCCAGCAGCCAAGTCGGCGACAACTCCTACGAGCAGTACTTC | large | 15 | TRBJ2-7 | TRBV4-3 | .
CASSQDGTGGYTF | TGCGCCAGCAGCCAAGATGGTACGGGGGGCTACACCTTC | . | 13 | TRBJ1-2 | TRBV4-3 | .
CASSQELQSNYGYTF | TGCGCCAGCAGCCAAGAACTGCAGAGTAACTATGGCTACACCTTC | hyperexpanded | 15 | TRBJ1-2 | TRBV4-3 | .
CASSWAGTGNTGELFF | TGTGCCAGCAGTTGGGCCGGGACAGGGAACACCGGGGAGCTGTTTTTT | . | 16 | TRBJ2-2 | TRBV6-5 | TRBD1
CASSLGDGLNTIYF | TGTGCCAGCAGCTTGGGGGACGGTTTAAACACCATATATTTT | few | 14 | TRBJ1-3 | TRBV4-2 | .
CASSQGSGQGKHNEQFF | TGCGCCAGCAGCCAAGGATCGGGACAGGGAAAACACAATGAGCAGTTCTTC | few | 17 | TRBJ2-1 | TRBV4-3 | TRBD1
CASSTAKTRKTYGYTF | TGCGCCAGCAGTACAGCCAAGACGCGAAAGACCTATGGCTACACCTTC | once | 16 | TRBJ1-2 | TRBV10-1 | .
CASSQDAGSVTEAFF | TGCGCCAGCAGCCAAGATGCAGGATCGGTCACTGAAGCTTTCTTT | . | 15 | TRBJ1-1 | TRBV4-3 | .
CASSQDQGNTGELFF | TGCGCCAGCAGCCAAGACCAGGGAAACACCGGGGAGCTGTTTTTT | . | 15 | TRBJ2-2 | TRBV4-3 | .
CASSLSADLWAGELFF | TGTGCCAGCAGTTTATCCGCGGACCTATGGGCCGGGGAGCTGTTTTTT | few | 16 | TRBJ2-2 | TRBV27 | .
CASSQDTGGITYEQYF | TGTGCCAGCAGCCAAGATACGGGGGGAATTACCTACGAGCAGTACTTC | large | 16 | TRBJ2-7 | TRBV4-2 | TRBD2
CASSPEAETAYEQYF | TGCGCCAGCAGCCCGGAGGCAGAAACTGCCTACGAGCAGTACTTC | . | 15 | TRBJ2-7 | TRBV4-3 | .
CASSHEITGVPYNEQFF | TGCGCCAGCAGCCACGAAATAACAGGGGTCCCCTACAATGAGCAGTTCTTC | . | 17 | TRBJ2-1 | TRBV4-3 | TRBD1